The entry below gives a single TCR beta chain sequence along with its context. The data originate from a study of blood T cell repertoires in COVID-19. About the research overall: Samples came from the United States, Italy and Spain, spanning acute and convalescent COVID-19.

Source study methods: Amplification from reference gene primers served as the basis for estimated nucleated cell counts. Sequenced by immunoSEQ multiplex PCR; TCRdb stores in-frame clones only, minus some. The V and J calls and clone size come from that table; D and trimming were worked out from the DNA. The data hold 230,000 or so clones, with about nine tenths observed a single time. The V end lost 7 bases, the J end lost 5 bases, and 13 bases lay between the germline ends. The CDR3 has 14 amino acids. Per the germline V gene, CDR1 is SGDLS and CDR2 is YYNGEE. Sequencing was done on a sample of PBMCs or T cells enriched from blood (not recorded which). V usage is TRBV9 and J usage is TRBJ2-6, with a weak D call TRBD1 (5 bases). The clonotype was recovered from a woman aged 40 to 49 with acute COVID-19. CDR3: CASGRGERANVLTF. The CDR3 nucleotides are TGTGCCAGCGGAAGGGGTGAGAGGGCCAACGTCCTGACTTTC.